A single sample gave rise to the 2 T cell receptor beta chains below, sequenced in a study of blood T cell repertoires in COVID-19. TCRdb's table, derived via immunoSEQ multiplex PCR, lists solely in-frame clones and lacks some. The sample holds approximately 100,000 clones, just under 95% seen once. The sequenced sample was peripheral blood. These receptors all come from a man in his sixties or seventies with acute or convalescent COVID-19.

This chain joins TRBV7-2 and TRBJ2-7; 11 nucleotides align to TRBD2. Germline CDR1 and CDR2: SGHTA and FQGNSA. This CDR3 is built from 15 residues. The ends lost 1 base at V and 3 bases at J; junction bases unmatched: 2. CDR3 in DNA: TGTGCCAGCAGCTTAGGTGGGACTAGCGGCTACGAGCAGTACTTC. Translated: CASSLGGTSGYEQYF.

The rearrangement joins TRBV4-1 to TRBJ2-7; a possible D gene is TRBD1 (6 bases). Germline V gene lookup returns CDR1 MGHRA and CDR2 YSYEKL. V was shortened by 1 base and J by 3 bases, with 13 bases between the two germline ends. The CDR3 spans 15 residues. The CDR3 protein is CASSQGTGPFYEQYF. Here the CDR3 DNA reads TGCGCCAGCAGCCAAGGTACAGGGCCCTTCTACGAGCAGTACTTC.